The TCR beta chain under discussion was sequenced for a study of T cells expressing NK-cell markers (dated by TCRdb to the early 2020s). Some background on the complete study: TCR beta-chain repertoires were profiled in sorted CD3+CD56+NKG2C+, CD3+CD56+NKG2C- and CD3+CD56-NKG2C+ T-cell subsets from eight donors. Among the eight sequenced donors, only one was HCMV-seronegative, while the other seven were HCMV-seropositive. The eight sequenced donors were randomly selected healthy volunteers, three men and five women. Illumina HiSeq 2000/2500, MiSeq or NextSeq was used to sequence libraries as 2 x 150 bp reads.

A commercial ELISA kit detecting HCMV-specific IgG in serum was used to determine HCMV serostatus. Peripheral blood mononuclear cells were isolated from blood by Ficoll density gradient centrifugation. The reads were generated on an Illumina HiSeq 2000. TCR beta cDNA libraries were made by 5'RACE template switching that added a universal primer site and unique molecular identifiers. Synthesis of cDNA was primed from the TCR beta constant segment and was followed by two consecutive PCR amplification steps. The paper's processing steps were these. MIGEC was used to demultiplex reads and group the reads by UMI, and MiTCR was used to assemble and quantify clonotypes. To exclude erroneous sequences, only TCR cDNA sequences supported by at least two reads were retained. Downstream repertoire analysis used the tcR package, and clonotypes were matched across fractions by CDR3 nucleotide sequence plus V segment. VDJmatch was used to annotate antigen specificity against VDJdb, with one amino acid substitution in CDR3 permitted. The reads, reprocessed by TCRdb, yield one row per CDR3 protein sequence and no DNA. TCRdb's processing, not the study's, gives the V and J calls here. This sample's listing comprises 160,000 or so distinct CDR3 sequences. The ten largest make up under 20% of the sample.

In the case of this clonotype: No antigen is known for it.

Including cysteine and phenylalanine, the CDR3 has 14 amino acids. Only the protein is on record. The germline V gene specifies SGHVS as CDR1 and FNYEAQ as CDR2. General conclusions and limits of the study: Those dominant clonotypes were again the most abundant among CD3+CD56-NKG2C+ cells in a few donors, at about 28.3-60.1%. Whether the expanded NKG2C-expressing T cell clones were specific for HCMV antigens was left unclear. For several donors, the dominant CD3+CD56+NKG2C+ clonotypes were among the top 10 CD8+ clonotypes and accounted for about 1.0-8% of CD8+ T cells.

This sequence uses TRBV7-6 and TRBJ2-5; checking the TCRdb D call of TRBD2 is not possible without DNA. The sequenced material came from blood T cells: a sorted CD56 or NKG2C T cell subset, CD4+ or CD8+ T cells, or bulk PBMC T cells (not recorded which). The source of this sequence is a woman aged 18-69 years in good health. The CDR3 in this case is CASSLQFAGETQYF. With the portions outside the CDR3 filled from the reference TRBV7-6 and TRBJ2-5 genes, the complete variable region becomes GAGVSQSPRYKVTKRGQDVALRCDPISGHVSLYWYRQALGQGPEFLTYFNYEAQQDKSGLPNDRFSAERPEGSISTLTIQRTEQRDSAMYRCASSLQFAGETQYFGPGTRLLVL.